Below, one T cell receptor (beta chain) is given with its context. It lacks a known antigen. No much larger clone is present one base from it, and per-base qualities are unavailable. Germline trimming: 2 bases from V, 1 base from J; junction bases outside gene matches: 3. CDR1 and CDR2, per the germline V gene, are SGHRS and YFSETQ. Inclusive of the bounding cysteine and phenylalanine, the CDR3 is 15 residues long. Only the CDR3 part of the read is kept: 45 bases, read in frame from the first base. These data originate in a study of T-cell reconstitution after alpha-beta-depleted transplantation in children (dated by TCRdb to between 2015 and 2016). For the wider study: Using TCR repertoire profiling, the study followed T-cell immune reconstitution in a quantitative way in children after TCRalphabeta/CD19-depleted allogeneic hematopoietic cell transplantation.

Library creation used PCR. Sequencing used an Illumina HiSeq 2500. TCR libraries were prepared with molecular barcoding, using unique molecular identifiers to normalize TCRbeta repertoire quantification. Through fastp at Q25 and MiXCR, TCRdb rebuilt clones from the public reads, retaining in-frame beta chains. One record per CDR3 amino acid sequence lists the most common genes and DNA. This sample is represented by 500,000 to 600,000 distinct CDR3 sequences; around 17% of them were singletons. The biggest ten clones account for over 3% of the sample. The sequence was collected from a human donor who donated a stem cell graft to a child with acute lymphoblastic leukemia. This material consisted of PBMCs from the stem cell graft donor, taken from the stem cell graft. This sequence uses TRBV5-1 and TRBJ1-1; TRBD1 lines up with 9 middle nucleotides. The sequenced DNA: TGCGCCAGCAGCTTACAGGGGGCGAAGAACACTGAAGCTTTCTTT. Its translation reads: CASSLQGAKNTEAFF.